The rows below give T cell receptor beta chains drawn from one sample of a study of T cells after yellow fever vaccination. From the 5' RACE reads, TCRdb called clonotypes with MiXCR, one entry per CDR3 protein. The profile shows about 260,000 distinct CDR3 sequences, around 5.2% of them singletons. This specimen consisted of CD4+ T cells sorted from PBMCs, obtained on the day of the yellow fever booster vaccination. These receptors were obtained from a man aged 18 to 30 who received the YFV17D yellow fever vaccine. The CDR3 runs from the conserved cysteine through the conserved F or W. A D gene is named only where the DNA matches it firmly. The size entry is marked missing in some rows and otherwise reads once, few, many or a size class.

j_gene: TRBJ2-1
abundance: many
d_gene: NA
v_gene: TRBV2
CDR3aa: CASTSRYNEQFF
CDR3nt: TGTGCCAGCACCTCGCGGTACAATGAGCAGTTCTTC

j_gene: TRBJ2-5
abundance: few
d_gene: TRBD2
v_gene: TRBV7-2
CDR3aa: CASSSRGGETQYF
CDR3nt: TGTGCCAGCAGCTCCCGGGGGGGAGAGACCCAGTACTTC

j_gene: TRBJ1-1
abundance: many
d_gene: NA
v_gene: TRBV6-1
CDR3aa: CASRYGMNTEAFF
CDR3nt: TGTGCCAGCAGGTACGGAATGAACACTGAAGCTTTCTTT

j_gene: TRBJ2-1
abundance: many
d_gene: NA
v_gene: TRBV4-3
CDR3aa: CASSQDGGYNEQFF
CDR3nt: TGCGCCAGCAGCCAAGATGGGGGCTACAATGAGCAGTTCTTC

j_gene: TRBJ2-6
abundance: few
d_gene: NA
v_gene: TRBV5-1
CDR3aa: CASSFGDFSGANVLTF
CDR3nt: TGCGCCAGCAGCTTCGGGGATTTCTCTGGGGCCAACGTCCTGACTTTC

j_gene: TRBJ1-5
abundance: NA
d_gene: NA
v_gene: TRBV12-3/TRBV12-4
CDR3aa: CASSLVLRGQPQHF
CDR3nt: TGTGCCAGCAGTTTAGTACTTCGGGGGCAGCCCCAGCATTTT

j_gene: TRBJ2-3
abundance: many
d_gene: NA
v_gene: TRBV6-5
CDR3aa: CASRYPPGIGTDTQYF
CDR3nt: TGTGCCAGCAGGTACCCGCCGGGTATCGGCACAGATACGCAGTATTTT

j_gene: TRBJ2-3
abundance: many
d_gene: TRBD1
v_gene: TRBV7-2
CDR3aa: CASSYRQGPTDTQYF
CDR3nt: TGTGCCAGCAGCTACCGACAGGGGCCCACAGATACGCAGTATTTT

j_gene: TRBJ1-2
abundance: many
d_gene: NA
v_gene: TRBV29-1
CDR3aa: CSAWGRGHAAEGYTF
CDR3nt: TGCAGCGCCTGGGGCAGGGGCCATGCCGCGGAGGGCTACACCTTC

j_gene: TRBJ1-2
abundance: many
d_gene: NA
v_gene: TRBV5-5
CDR3aa: CASSLAPTSYGYTF
CDR3nt: TGTGCCAGCAGCTTGGCGCCGACTTCCTATGGCTACACCTTC

j_gene: TRBJ2-3
abundance: few
d_gene: NA
v_gene: TRBV5-1
CDR3aa: CASSLGASVNTDTQYF
CDR3nt: TGCGCCAGCAGCTTGGGTGCTAGCGTAAACACAGATACGCAGTATTTT

j_gene: TRBJ1-2
abundance: NA
d_gene: NA
v_gene: TRBV18
CDR3aa: CASSPGAATNYGYTF
CDR3nt: TGTGCCAGCTCACCGGGGGCTGCCACTAACTATGGCTACACCTTC

j_gene: TRBJ1-5
abundance: few
d_gene: NA
v_gene: TRBV15
CDR3aa: CATSRQGRHQPQHF
CDR3nt: TGTGCCACCAGCAGACAGGGGAGGCACCAGCCCCAGCATTTT

j_gene: TRBJ2-5
abundance: few
d_gene: TRBD1
v_gene: TRBV6-5
CDR3aa: CASSSGGAGQETQYF
CDR3nt: TGTGCCAGCAGTTCAGGGGGCGCGGGGCAAGAGACCCAGTACTTC

j_gene: TRBJ1-5
abundance: NA
d_gene: NA
v_gene: TRBV6-6
CDR3aa: CASIQTQGQPQHF
CDR3nt: TGTGCCAGCATTCAAACCCAGGGGCAGCCCCAGCATTTT

j_gene: TRBJ2-5
abundance: NA
d_gene: TRBD2
v_gene: TRBV3-1
CDR3aa: CASSAPGLASETQYF
CDR3nt: TGTGCCAGCAGCGCCCCGGGACTAGCTTCGGAGACCCAGTACTTC

j_gene: TRBJ2-1
abundance: few
d_gene: TRBD2
v_gene: TRBV11-3
CDR3aa: CASSLRGGSSYNEQFF
CDR3nt: TGTGCCAGCAGCTTAAGGGGCGGGAGCTCCTACAATGAGCAGTTCTTC

j_gene: TRBJ1-2
abundance: many
d_gene: NA
v_gene: TRBV19
CDR3aa: CASSLQGGYTF
CDR3nt: TGTGCCAGTAGTTTACAGGGAGGCTACACCTTC

j_gene: TRBJ1-5
abundance: few
d_gene: TRBD1
v_gene: TRBV6-2/TRBV6-3
CDR3aa: CASSYSMLDRASNQPQHF
CDR3nt: TGTGCCAGCAGTTACTCGATGCTCGACAGGGCTAGCAATCAGCCCCAGCATTTT

j_gene: TRBJ2-5
abundance: few
d_gene: TRBD2
v_gene: TRBV5-1
CDR3aa: CASSHRSGGRLETQYF
CDR3nt: TGCGCCAGCAGCCACCGTAGCGGGGGGCGTCTTGAGACCCAGTACTTC

j_gene: TRBJ1-5
abundance: few
d_gene: NA
v_gene: TRBV15
CDR3aa: CATSREGHLANQPQHF
CDR3nt: TGTGCCACCAGCAGAGAGGGCCACCTAGCAAATCAGCCCCAGCATTTT

j_gene: TRBJ1-1
abundance: few
d_gene: NA
v_gene: TRBV12-3/TRBV12-4
CDR3aa: CASSLTRRTPQIEAFF
CDR3nt: TGTGCCAGCAGTTTAACACGTCGGACCCCGCAGATTGAAGCTTTCTTT

j_gene: TRBJ2-1
abundance: few
d_gene: TRBD2
v_gene: TRBV5-4
CDR3aa: CASSLWGGTPSEQFF
CDR3nt: TGTGCCAGCAGCTTGTGGGGGGGGACCCCCAGCGAGCAGTTCTTC

j_gene: TRBJ1-5
abundance: few
d_gene: NA
v_gene: TRBV19
CDR3aa: CASTEIFGQPQHF
CDR3nt: TGTGCCAGTACGGAGATCTTCGGTCAGCCCCAGCATTTT

j_gene: TRBJ2-1
abundance: many
d_gene: NA
v_gene: TRBV7-9
CDR3aa: CASSLSGAPTHEQFF
CDR3nt: TGTGCCAGCAGCTTATCCGGGGCCCCCACCCATGAGCAGTTCTTC

j_gene: TRBJ2-3
abundance: many
d_gene: NA
v_gene: TRBV20-1
CDR3aa: CSAARRASTDTQYF
CDR3nt: TGCAGTGCTGCCCGCCGAGCCAGCACAGATACGCAGTATTTT

j_gene: TRBJ2-5
abundance: few
d_gene: TRBD2
v_gene: TRBV6-5
CDR3aa: CASRRASGVPEAQYF
CDR3nt: TGTGCCAGCCGACGAGCTAGCGGGGTTCCAGAGGCCCAGTACTTC

j_gene: TRBJ1-1
abundance: many
d_gene: NA
v_gene: TRBV11-2
CDR3aa: CASSLDQRVALGGTEAFF
CDR3nt: TGTGCCAGCAGCTTAGATCAGAGGGTAGCTTTGGGGGGCACTGAAGCTTTCTTT

j_gene: TRBJ2-3
abundance: many
d_gene: NA
v_gene: TRBV25-1
CDR3aa: CASSHREHLDTQYF
CDR3nt: TGTGCCAGCAGTCACAGGGAGCACTTGGATACGCAGTATTTT

j_gene: TRBJ2-3
abundance: few
d_gene: NA
v_gene: TRBV4-3
CDR3aa: CASSQGSGVVGTDTQYF
CDR3nt: TGCGCCAGCAGCCAAGGCTCAGGGGTGGTGGGCACAGATACGCAGTATTTT

j_gene: TRBJ1-6
abundance: few
d_gene: NA
v_gene: TRBV6-5
CDR3aa: CASSSRTANSPLHF
CDR3nt: TGTGCCAGCAGTTCCCGGACAGCAAATTCACCCCTCCACTTT

j_gene: TRBJ1-2
abundance: few
d_gene: NA
v_gene: TRBV7-8
CDR3aa: CASSLAVGGYTF
CDR3nt: TGTGCCAGCAGCTTGGCAGTAGGTGGCTACACCTTC

j_gene: TRBJ1-6
abundance: NA
d_gene: NA
v_gene: TRBV20-1
CDR3aa: CSAREFWDKNSPLHF
CDR3nt: TGCAGTGCTAGAGAGTTTTGGGACAAGAATTCACCCCTCCACTTT

j_gene: TRBJ1-2
abundance: many
d_gene: NA
v_gene: TRBV28
CDR3aa: CASSVMGGGQQYGYTF
CDR3nt: TGTGCCAGCAGTGTTATGGGGGGCGGCCAGCAATATGGCTACACCTTC

j_gene: TRBJ1-2
abundance: few
d_gene: TRBD1
v_gene: TRBV12-3/TRBV12-4
CDR3aa: CASSMTPGGGFEGYTF
CDR3nt: TGTGCCAGCAGTATGACCCCAGGGGGAGGATTCGAGGGCTACACCTTC

j_gene: TRBJ1-2
abundance: few
d_gene: NA
v_gene: TRBV20-1
CDR3aa: CSAPDTNGPGSYTF
CDR3nt: TGCAGTGCTCCAGACACCAATGGCCCTGGGAGCTACACCTTC

j_gene: TRBJ2-6
abundance: NA
d_gene: NA
v_gene: TRBV5-1
CDR3aa: CASSVGTASSGANVLTF
CDR3nt: TGCGCCAGCAGCGTGGGGACGGCGAGCTCTGGGGCCAACGTCCTGACTTTC

j_gene: TRBJ1-1
abundance: many
d_gene: NA
v_gene: TRBV27
CDR3aa: CASSLREGTEAFF
CDR3nt: TGTGCCAGCAGTTTGAGGGAAGGCACTGAAGCTTTCTTT

j_gene: TRBJ1-3
abundance: few
d_gene: NA
v_gene: TRBV2
CDR3aa: CASRTGSLIGNTIYF
CDR3nt: TGTGCCAGCAGGACCGGTTCGCTTATTGGAAACACCATATATTTT

j_gene: TRBJ2-6
abundance: NA
d_gene: NA
v_gene: TRBV14
CDR3aa: CASSQAFTLPPNSGANVLTF
CDR3nt: TGTGCCAGCAGCCAAGCATTTACCCTTCCACCCAACTCTGGGGCCAACGTCCTGACTTTC

j_gene: TRBJ1-2
abundance: few
d_gene: NA
v_gene: TRBV3-1
CDR3aa: CASSQESQGSTF
CDR3nt: TGTGCCAGCAGCCAAGAAAGCCAGGGAAGCACCTTC

j_gene: TRBJ1-3
abundance: few
d_gene: TRBD1
v_gene: TRBV5-1
CDR3aa: CASSPGTGFSGNTIYF
CDR3nt: TGCGCCAGCAGTCCGGGGACAGGCTTCTCTGGAAACACCATATATTTT

j_gene: TRBJ2-4
abundance: NA
d_gene: NA
v_gene: TRBV6-2/TRBV6-3
CDR3aa: CASSIDLKNIQYF
CDR3nt: TGTGCCAGCAGTATAGACCTCAAAAACATTCAGTACTTC